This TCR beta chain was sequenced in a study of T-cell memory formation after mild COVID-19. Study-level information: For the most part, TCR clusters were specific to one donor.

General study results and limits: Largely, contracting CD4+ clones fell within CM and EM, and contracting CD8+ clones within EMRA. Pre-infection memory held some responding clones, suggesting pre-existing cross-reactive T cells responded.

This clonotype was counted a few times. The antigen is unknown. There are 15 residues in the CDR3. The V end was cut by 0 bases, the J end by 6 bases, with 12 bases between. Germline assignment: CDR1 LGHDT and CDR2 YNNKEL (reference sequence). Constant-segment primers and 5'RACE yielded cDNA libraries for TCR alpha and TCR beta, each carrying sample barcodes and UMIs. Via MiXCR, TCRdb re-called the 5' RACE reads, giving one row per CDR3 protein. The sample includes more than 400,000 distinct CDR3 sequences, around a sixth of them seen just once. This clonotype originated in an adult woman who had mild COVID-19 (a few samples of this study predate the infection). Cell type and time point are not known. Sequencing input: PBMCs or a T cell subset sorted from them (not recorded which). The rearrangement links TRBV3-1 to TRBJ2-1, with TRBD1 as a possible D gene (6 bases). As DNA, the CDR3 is TGTGCCAGCAGCCAAGATTGGACAGCGCCCAATGAGCAGTTCTTC. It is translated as CASSQDWTAPNEQFF.